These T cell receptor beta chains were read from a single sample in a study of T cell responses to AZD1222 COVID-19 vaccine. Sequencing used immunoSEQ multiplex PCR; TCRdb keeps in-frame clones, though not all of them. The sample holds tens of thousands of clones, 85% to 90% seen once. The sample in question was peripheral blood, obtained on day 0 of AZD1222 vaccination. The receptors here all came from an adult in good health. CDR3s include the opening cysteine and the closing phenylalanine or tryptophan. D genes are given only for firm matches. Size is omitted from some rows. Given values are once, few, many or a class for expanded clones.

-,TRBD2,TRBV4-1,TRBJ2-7,CASSQGLAGGLGGYEQYF,TGCGCCAGCAGCCAGGGACTAGCGGGAGGCCTCGGGGGATACGAGCAGTACTTC
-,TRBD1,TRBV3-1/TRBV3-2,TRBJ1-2,CASSLEQGQGGGYTF,TGTGCCAGCAGCCTAGAACAGGGGCAAGGGGGTGGCTACACCTTC
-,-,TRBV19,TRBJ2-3,CASSIQGWPDTQYF,TGTGCCAGTAGTATACAGGGGTGGCCAGATACGCAGTATTTT
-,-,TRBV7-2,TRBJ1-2,CASSPQGLGYTF,TGTGCCAGCAGCCCACAGGGTCTTGGCTACACCTTC
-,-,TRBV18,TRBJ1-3,CASSPLLYRVSGNTIYF,TGTGCCAGCTCACCACTATTGTATCGCGTCTCTGGAAACACCATATATTTT
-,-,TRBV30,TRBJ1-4,CAWSPRGGLHEKLFF,TGTGCCTGGAGCCCCCGAGGGGGGCTGCATGAAAAACTGTTTTTT
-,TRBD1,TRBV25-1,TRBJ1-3,CASSAGQGSGNTIYF,TGTGCCAGCAGTGCAGGACAGGGGTCTGGAAACACCATATATTTT
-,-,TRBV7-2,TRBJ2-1,CASSPPWDVYNEQFF,TGTGCCAGCAGCCCCCCGTGGGACGTTTACAATGAGCAGTTCTTC
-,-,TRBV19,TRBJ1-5,CASSIGQNSNQPQHF,TGTGCCAGTAGTATAGGGCAGAATAGCAATCAGCCCCAGCATTTT
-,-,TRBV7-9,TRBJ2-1,CASSLALSRQFF,TGTGCCAGCAGCTTAGCGTTGTCACGGCAGTTCTTC
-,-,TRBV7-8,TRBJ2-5,CASSWRAPETQYF,TGTGCCAGCAGCTGGAGGGCACCGGAGACCCAGTACTTC
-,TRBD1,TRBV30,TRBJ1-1,CAWSKGSGTGGAAFF,TGTGCCTGGAGCAAGGGCTCCGGGACAGGGGGCGCAGCTTTCTTT
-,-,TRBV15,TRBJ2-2,CATSRDNGEQLFF,TGTGCCACCAGCAGAGATAACGGGGAACAGCTGTTTTTT
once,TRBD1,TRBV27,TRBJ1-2,CASSLQGARGGYTF,TGTGCCAGCAGTCTACAGGGGGCGAGAGGTGGCTACACCTTC
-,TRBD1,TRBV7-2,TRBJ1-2,CASSPDRDYGYTF,TGTGCCAGCAGCCCGGACAGGGATTATGGCTACACCTTC
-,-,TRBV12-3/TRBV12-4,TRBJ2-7,CASSFGSSYEQYF,TGTGCCAGCAGTTTTGGGAGCTCCTACGAGCAGTACTTC
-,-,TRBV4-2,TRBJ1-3,CASSQVTANSGNTIYF,TGTGCCAGCAGCCAAGTGACCGCTAACTCTGGAAACACCATATATTTT
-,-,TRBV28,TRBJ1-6,CASMGRPRGSPLHF,TGTGCCAGCATGGGGAGGCCCAGGGGTTCACCCCTCCACTTT
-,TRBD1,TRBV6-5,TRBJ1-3,CASRTGRSGNTIYF,TGTGCCAGCAGGACAGGGCGCTCTGGAAACACCATATATTTT
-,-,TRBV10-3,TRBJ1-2,CAIQNNYGYTF,TGTGCCATTCAAAATAACTATGGCTACACCTTC
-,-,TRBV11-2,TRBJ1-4,CASSWEEPGYEKLFF,TGTGCCAGCAGCTGGGAAGAACCAGGGTACGAAAAACTGTTTTTT
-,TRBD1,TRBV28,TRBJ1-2,CASSFRGALGYTF,TGTGCCAGCAGTTTCAGGGGGGCGCTCGGCTACACCTTC
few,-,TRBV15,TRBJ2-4,CATSPEGGVKNIQYF,TGTGCCACCAGCCCGGAGGGGGGTGTCAAAAACATTCAGTACTTC
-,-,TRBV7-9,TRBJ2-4,CASSLSLAKNIQYF,TGTGCCAGCAGCTTGAGTCTAGCCAAAAACATTCAGTACTTC
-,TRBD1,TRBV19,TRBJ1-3,CASSSGGEGNTIYF,TGTGCCAGTAGCTCAGGGGGCGAAGGAAACACCATATATTTT
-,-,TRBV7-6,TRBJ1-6,CASSPTGAGLKNSPLHF,TGTGCCAGCAGCCCAACGGGGGCAGGCCTAAAGAATTCACCCCTCCACTTT
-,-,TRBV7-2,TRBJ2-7,CASSSVQEYEQYF,TGTGCCAGCAGCTCGGTACAGGAGTACGAGCAGTACTTC
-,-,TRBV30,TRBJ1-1,CAWGENTEAFF,TGTGCCTGGGGCGAGAACACTGAAGCTTTCTTT
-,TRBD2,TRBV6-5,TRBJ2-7,CASILGGTRSEQYF,TGTGCCAGCATCCTAGGGGGGACTAGGAGCGAGCAGTACTTC
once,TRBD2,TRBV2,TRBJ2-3,CASNGGVRDTQYF,TGTGCCAGCAACGGGGGGGTTCGAGATACGCAGTATTTT
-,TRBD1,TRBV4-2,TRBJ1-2,CASSQDGQALYGYTF,TGTGCCAGCAGCCAAGATGGACAGGCGCTCTATGGCTACACCTTC
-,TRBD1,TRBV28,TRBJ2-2,CASSTWTGGTGELFF,TGTGCCAGCAGTACTTGGACAGGGGGCACCGGGGAGCTGTTTTTT
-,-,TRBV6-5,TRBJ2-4,CASSYTAGFPIQYF,TGTGCCAGCAGTTACACGGCAGGATTCCCCATTCAGTACTTC
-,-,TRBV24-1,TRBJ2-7,CATSTQESYEQYF,TGTGCCACCAGTACACAGGAATCCTACGAGCAGTACTTC
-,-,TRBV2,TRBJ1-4,CASNKDRLNEKLFF,TGTGCCAGCAACAAGGACCGTTTAAATGAAAAACTGTTTTTT
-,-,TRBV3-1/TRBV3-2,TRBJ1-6,CASSQGPEAPLHF,TGTGCCAGCAGCCAAGGCCCTGAGGCACCCCTCCACTTT
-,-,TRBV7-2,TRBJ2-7,CASSLAGQGSSYEQYF,TGTGCCAGCAGCTTAGCCGGCCAGGGGTCCTCCTACGAGCAGTACTTC
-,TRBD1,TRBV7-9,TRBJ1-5,CASSSYRDREPQHF,TGTGCCAGCAGCAGTTACCGGGACAGGGAGCCCCAGCATTTT
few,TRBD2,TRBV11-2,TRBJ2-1,CASRPGLARSSYNEQFF,TGTGCCAGCAGACCGGGACTAGCCCGGAGCTCCTACAATGAGCAGTTCTTC
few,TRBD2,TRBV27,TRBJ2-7,CASSPSGLGAEQYF,TGTGCCAGCAGTCCAAGCGGACTAGGCGCCGAGCAGTACTTC
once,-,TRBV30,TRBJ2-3,CAWSHPGRNTDTQYF,TGTGCCTGGAGTCACCCGGGGCGAAACACAGATACGCAGTATTTT
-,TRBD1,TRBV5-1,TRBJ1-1,CASSLTGGNTEAFF,TGCGCCAGCAGCTTGACAGGGGGCAACACTGAAGCTTTCTTT
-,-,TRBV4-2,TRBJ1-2,CASSQGLLGSSSYGYTF,TGTGCCAGCAGCCAAGGCCTTTTAGGGAGCTCTAGCTATGGCTACACCTTC
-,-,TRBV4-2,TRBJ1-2,CASSQDSGIDYGYTF,TGTGCCAGCAGCCAAGATTCAGGGATCGACTATGGCTACACCTTC
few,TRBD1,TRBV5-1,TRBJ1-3,CASRTGTGAVGNTIYF,TGCGCCAGCCGAACCGGGACAGGGGCTGTTGGAAACACCATATATTTT
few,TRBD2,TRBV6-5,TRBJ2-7,CAREGWGGSPYEQYF,TGTGCCAGAGAGGGATGGGGAGGGAGTCCCTACGAGCAGTACTTC
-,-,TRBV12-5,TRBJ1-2,CASADSPYGYTF,TGTGCTAGTGCGGACAGTCCCTATGGCTACACCTTC
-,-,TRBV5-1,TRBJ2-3,CASSGGRGTDTQYF,TGCGCCAGCAGCGGGGGGAGAGGGACAGATACGCAGTATTTT
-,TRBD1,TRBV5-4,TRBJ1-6,CASSQGQTGGNSPLHF,TGTGCCAGCAGCCAGGGACAGACCGGGGGTAATTCACCCCTCCACTTT
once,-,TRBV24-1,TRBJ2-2,CATRDSTNTGELFF,TGTGCCACCAGGGACAGTACGAACACCGGGGAGCTGTTTTTT
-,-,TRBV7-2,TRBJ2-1,CASSLDRADEQFF,TGTGCCAGCAGCTTAGACAGGGCCGATGAGCAGTTCTTC
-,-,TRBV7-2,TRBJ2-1,CASSPDLSSYNEQFF,TGTGCCAGCAGCCCGGATCTTAGCTCCTACAATGAGCAGTTCTTC
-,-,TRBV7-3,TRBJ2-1,CASSPEGRDFLDEQFF,TGTGCCAGCAGCCCTGAAGGAAGGGACTTTTTGGATGAGCAGTTCTTC
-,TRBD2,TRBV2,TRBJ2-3,CASTPSGGLEGFADTQYF,TGTGCCAGCACCCCTAGCGGGGGCCTCGAAGGGTTCGCAGATACGCAGTATTTT